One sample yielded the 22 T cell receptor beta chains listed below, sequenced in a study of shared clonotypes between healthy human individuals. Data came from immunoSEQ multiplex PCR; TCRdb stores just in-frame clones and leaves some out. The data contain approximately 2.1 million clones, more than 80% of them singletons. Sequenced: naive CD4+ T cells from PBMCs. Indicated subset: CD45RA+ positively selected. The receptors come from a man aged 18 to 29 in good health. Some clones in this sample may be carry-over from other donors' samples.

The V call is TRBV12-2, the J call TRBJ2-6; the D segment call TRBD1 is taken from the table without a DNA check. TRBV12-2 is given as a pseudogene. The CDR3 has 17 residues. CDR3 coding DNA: TGTGCAAGTCGCTTAGCCAACAGGAGCTCTGGGGCCAACGTCCTGACTTTC. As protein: CASRLANRSSGANVLTF.

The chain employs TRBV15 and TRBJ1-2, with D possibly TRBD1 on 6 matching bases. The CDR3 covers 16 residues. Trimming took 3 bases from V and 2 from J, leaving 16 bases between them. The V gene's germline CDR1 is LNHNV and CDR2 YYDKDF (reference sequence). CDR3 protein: CATSRSGTLVNYGYTF. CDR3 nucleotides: TGTGCCACCAGCAGGTCCGGGACACTTGTCAACTATGGCTACACCTTC. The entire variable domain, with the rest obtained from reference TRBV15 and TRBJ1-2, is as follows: DAMVIQNPRYQVTQFGKPVTLSCSQTLNHNVMYWYQQKSSQAPKLLFHYYDKDFNNEADTPDNFQSRRPNTSFCFLDIRSPGLGDTAMYLCATSRSGTLVNYGYTFGSGTRLTVV.

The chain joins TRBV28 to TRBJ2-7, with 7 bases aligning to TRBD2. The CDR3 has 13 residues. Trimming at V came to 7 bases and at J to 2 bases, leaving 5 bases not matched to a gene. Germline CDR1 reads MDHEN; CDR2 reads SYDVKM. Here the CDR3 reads CASIPSGAYEQYF. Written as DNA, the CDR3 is TGTGCCAGCATCCCAAGCGGGGCCTACGAGCAGTACTTC.

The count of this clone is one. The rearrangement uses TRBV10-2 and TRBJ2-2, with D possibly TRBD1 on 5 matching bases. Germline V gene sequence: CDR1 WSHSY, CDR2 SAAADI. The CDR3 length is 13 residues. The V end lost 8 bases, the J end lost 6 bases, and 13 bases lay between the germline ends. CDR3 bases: TGCGCCAGCGACCCAGGGTGGTCCGGGGAGCTGTTTTTT. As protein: CASDPGWSGELFF.

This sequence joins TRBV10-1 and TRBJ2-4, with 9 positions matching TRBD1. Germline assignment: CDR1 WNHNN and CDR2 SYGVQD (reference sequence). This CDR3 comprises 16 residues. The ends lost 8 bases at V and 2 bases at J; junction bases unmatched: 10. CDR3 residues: CASPTGTGLSKNIQYF. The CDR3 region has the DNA TGCGCCAGCCCCACCGGGACAGGGTTATCCAAAAACATTCAGTACTTC.

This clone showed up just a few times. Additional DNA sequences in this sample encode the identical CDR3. This chain's CDR3 is CASRTDTEAFF. DNA of the CDR3: TGTGCCAGCAGGACAGACACTGAAGCTTTCTTT. This chain connects TRBV7-2 to TRBJ1-1, with D possibly matching TRBD1 (5 bases). This CDR3 is 11 amino acids long. V was shortened by 6 bases and J by 3 bases, with 5 bases between the two germline ends. Germline V lookup: CDR1 SGHTA, CDR2 FQGNSA.

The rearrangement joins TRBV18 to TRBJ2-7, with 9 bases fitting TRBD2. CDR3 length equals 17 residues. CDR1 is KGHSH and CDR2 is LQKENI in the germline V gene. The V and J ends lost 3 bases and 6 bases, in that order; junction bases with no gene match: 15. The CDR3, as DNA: TGTGCCAGCTCACCCCCTGTTGGCGCGGGAGGGCCGAGCGAGCAGTACTTC. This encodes CASSPPVGAGGPSEQYF.

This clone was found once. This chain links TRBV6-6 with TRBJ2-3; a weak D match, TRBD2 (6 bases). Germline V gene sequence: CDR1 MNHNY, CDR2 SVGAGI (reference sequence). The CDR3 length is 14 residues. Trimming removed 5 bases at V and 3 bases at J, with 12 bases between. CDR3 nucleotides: TGTGCCAGCAGTGGCCGGAGGGCTACAGATACGCAGTATTTT. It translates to CASSGRRATDTQYF.

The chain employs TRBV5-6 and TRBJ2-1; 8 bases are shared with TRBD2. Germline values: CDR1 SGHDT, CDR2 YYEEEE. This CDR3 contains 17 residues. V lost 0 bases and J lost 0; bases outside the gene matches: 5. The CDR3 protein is CASSLARAGGSYNEQFF. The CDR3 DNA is TGTGCCAGCAGCTTGGCCCGGGCGGGGGGCTCCTACAATGAGCAGTTCTTC. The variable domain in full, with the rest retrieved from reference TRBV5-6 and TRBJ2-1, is DAGVTQSPTHLIKTRGQQVTLRCSPKSGHDTVSWYQQALGQGPQFIFQYYEEEERQRGNFPDRFSGHQFPNYSSELNVNALLLGDSALYLCASSLARAGGSYNEQFFGPGTRLTVL.

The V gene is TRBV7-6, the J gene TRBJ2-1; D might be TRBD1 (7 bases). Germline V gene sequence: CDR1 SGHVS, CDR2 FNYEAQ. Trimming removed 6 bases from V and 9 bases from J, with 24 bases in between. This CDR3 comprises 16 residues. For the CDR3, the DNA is TGTGCCAGCAGTCCAGGGGGGAGTCCACCTCTCGGTGAGCAGTTCTTC. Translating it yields CASSPGGSPPLGEQFF.

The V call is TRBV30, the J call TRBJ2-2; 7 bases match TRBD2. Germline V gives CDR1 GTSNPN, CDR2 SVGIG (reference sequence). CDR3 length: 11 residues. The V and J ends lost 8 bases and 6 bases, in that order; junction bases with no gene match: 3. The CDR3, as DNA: TGTGCCCGGGGGGTTCCCGGGGAGCTGTTTTTT. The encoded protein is CARGVPGELFF. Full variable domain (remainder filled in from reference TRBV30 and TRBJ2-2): SQTIHQWPATLVQPVGSPLSLECTVEGTSNPNLYWYRQAAGRGLQLLFYSVGIGQISSEVPQNLSASRPQDRQFILSSKKLLLSDSGFYLCARGVPGELFFGEGSRLTVL.

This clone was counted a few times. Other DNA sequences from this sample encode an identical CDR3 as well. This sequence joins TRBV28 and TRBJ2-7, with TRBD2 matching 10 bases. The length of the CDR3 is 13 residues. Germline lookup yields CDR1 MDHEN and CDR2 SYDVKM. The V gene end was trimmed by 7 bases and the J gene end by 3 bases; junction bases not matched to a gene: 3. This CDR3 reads CASTRTSGYEQYF. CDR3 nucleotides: TGTGCCAGCACCCGGACTAGCGGCTACGAGCAGTACTTC.

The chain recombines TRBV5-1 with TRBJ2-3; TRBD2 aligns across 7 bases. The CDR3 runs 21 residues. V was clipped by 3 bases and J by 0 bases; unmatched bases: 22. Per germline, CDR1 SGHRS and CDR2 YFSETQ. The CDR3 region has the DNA TGCGCCAGCAGCTCGACCCCCCGGGTAGCGGGCCTGATTACTAGCACAGATACGCAGTATTTT. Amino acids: CASSSTPRVAGLITSTDTQYF.

The CDR3 DNA is TGCGCCAGCAGCTTGGATCTACTAGCGGCCCACACAGATACGCAGTATTTT. It translates to CASSLDLLAAHTDTQYF. V gene TRBV5-1 combines with J gene TRBJ2-3; 8 positions match TRBD2. CDR1 and CDR2 from the germline V gene are SGHRS and YFSETQ. V dropped 0 bases and J dropped 2; count of bases not matched to a gene: 8. The CDR3 contains 17 residues.

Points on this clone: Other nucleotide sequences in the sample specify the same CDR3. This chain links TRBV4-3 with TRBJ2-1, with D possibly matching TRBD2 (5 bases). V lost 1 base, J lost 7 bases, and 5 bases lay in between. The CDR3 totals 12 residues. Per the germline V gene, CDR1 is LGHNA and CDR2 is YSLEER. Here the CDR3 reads CASSQGGNEQFF. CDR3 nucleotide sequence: TGCGCCAGCAGCCAAGGAGGGAATGAGCAGTTCTTC.

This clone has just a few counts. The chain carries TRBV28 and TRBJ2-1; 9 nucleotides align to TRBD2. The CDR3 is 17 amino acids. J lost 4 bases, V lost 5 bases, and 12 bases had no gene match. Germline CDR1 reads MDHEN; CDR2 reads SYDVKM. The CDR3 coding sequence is TGTGCCAGCAGTGGTACTACGGGACTAGCCCCTTACAATGAGCAGTTCTTC. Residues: CASSGTTGLAPYNEQFF.

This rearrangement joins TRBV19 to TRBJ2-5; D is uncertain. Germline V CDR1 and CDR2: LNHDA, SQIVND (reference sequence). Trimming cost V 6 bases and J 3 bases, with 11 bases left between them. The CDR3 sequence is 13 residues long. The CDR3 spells CASSSLREETQYF. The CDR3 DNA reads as TGTGCCAGTAGCTCCCTTCGCGAAGAGACCCAGTACTTC.

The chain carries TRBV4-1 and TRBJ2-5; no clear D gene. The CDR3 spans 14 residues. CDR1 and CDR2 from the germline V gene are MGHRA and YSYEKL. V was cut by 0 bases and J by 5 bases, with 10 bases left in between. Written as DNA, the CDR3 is TGCGCCAGCAGCCAAGAGAACCTCGTGGAGACCCAGTACTTC. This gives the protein CASSQENLVETQYF.

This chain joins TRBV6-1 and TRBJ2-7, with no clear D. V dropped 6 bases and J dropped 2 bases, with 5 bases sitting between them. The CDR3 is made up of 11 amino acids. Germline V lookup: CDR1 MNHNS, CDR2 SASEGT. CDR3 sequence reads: CASSLTYEQYF. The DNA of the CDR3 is TGTGCCAGCAGCCTCACCTACGAGCAGTACTTC.

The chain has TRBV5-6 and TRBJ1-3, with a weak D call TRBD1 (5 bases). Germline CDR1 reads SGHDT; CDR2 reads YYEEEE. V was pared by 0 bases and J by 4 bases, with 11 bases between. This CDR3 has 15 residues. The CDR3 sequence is CASSLARGYGNTIYF. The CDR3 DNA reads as TGTGCCAGCAGCTTGGCCCGGGGGTACGGAAACACCATATATTTT.

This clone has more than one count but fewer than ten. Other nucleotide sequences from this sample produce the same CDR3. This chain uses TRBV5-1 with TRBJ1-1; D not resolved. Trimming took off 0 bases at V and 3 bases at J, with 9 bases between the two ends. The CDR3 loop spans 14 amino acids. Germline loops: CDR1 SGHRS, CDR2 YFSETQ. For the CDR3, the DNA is TGCGCCAGCAGCTTGGTAGCGGGCGACACTGAAGCTTTCTTT. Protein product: CASSLVAGDTEAFF.

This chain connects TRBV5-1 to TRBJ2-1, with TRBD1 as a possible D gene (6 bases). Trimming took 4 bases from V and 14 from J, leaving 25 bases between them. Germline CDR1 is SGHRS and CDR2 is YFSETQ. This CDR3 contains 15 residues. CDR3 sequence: CASSPKGTGQRMKFF. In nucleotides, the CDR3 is TGCGCCAGCAGCCCGAAAGGTACGGGACAAAGGATGAAGTTCTTC.